Many counts were recorded for the clone carrying this T cell receptor (beta chain). TCRdb analysed the PCR reads with MiXCR anew, one entry per CDR3 protein. The sample shows 88,000 or so distinct CDR3 sequences, roughly a fifth of them seen only once. The sample is drawn from a study of molecular identifiers for immune sequencing clone quantification. The germline V gene encodes CDR1 MNHEY and CDR2 SVGEGT. Losses at the gene ends were 5 bases for V and 6 bases for J; bases not matched to a gene: 15. The CDR3 length is 18 residues. The sequence was obtained from a human donor in good health. Some libraries in this study had Jurkat cell RNA spiked in. The chain carries TRBV6-2 or TRBV6-3 and TRBJ2-3; 12 nucleotides align to TRBD2. Material for sequencing was naive CD8+ T cells from blood, with Jurkat cell RNA spiked in. Subset specified: FACS-sorted CD8+CD4-CCR7+CD45RA+ naive T cells. In DNA form, the CDR3 reads TGTGCCAGCAGTCCTCCGACTAGCGGGGGCCTCACCCCTGATACGCAGTATTTT. Translating it yields CASSPPTSGGLTPDTQYF.